The T cell receptor (beta chain) described here comes from a study of tumor-infiltrating lymphocytes in localized non-small cell lung cancer. Study in general: The cohort mixed smokers and never-smokers, several histologies, and some post-neoadjuvant-chemotherapy samples. From each patient, both tumor and uninvolved lung, non-adjacent to tumor, were sampled.

Germline CDR1 and CDR2: KGHSH and LQKENI. The V gene lost 3 bases and the J gene lost 2 bases, with 10 bases spanning the gap. CDR3 length: 14 amino acids. Of note for this clone: The same CDR3 arises from other DNA sequences in this sample as well.

The table came from immunoSEQ multiplex PCR; TCRdb's copy has only in-frame clones and leaves some out. The sample contains approximately 13,000 clones, approximately 85% of which appear only once. The chain is built from TRBV18 and TRBJ2-5; a weak D match, TRBD2 (6 bases). The origin of this receptor is a human donor with non-small cell lung cancer. Sequencing was performed on uninvolved lung tissue not adjacent to the tumor. The CDR3: CASSPGLLQETQYF. The CDR3 bases are TGTGCCAGCTCACCGGGACTCCTTCAAGAGACCCAGTACTTC.